The T cell receptor (beta chain) under discussion was sequenced for a study of cytomegalovirus exposure and HLA in healthy donors. The wider study: From 150 million to 200 million T cells, an earlier analysis saw 117 million unique TCR beta sequences.

Study findings and constraints: The study labeled 164 TCR beta chains cytomegalovirus-associated.

With 60 Vbeta and 13 Jbeta primers, the PCR was carried out. Profiled with immunoSEQ multiplex PCR; TCRdb holds only in-frame clones, not every one. The table includes over 150,000 clones, 80% detected once. The V gene end was trimmed by 5 bases and the J gene end by 1 base; junction bases not matched to a gene: 6. CDR3 length: 15 residues. Germline V lookup: CDR1 LNHDA, CDR2 SQIVND (reference sequence). As to this clone: The target antigen is unknown.

The chain joins TRBV19 to TRBJ2-7; TRBD1 aligns across 9 bases. This receptor was taken from a man aged 25-45 years in good health and CMV-seropositive. Sequences were obtained from PBMCs. CDR3 protein: CASSLGQGRSYEQYF. CDR3 sequence (DNA): TGTGCCAGTAGTCTCGGACAGGGGAGGTCCTACGAGCAGTACTTC.